The 27 T cell receptor beta chains below were found in one sample sequenced in a study of cytomegalovirus exposure and HLA in healthy donors. A multiplex PCR was run with 60 Vbeta primers and 13 Jbeta primers. The data were produced by immunoSEQ multiplex PCR, yet TCRdb's version contains in-frame clones alone and is incomplete. The sample includes 40,000 to 55,000 clones, roughly 76% seen only once; the top ten take under 3.5%. Material: PBMCs. The receptors here all came from a woman in her thirties or forties in good health and CMV-seropositive.

This rearrangement joins TRBV27 to TRBJ1-2, with D tentatively TRBD1 (5 bases). The germline CDR1 and CDR2 sequences are MNHEY and SMNVEV (reference sequence). Trimming shortened V by 7 bases and J by 7 bases, and 19 bases separated the two germline ends. The CDR3 length is 14 residues. CDR3: CASTSFRGLLGYTF. DNA for the CDR3: TGTGCCAGCACCTCCTTTCGGGGACTGCTTGGCTACACCTTC.

The V and J genes are TRBV6-5 and TRBJ2-5, with D tentatively TRBD1 (5 bases). The germline gives CDR1 MNHEY, CDR2 SVGAGI. V was cut by 6 bases and J by 5 bases, with 7 bases left in between. CDR3 size: 11 residues. CDR3 residues: CASRAGETQYF. In DNA, the CDR3 is TGTGCCAGCAGGGCAGGGGAGACCCAGTACTTC.

This sequence joins TRBV5-5 and TRBJ1-4; 8 positions match TRBD1. Germline CDR1 is SGHKS and CDR2 is YYEKEE (reference sequence). V gave up 0 bases and J gave up 7 bases; unmatched junction bases: 5. The CDR3 runs to 15 residues. For the CDR3, the DNA is TGTGCCAGCAGCTTGGGGGCAGGGGGCGGTGAAAAACTGTTTTTT. Translating it yields CASSLGAGGGEKLFF.

The sample holds a few counts of this clone. The rearrangement links TRBV4-3 to TRBJ2-3, with TRBD1 matching 11 bases. Germline values: CDR1 LGHNA, CDR2 YSLEER. V lost 0 bases, J lost 6 bases, and 5 bases stayed unmatched. This CDR3 is built from 16 residues. The CDR3 sequence is CASSQDRTGGADTQYF. CDR3 DNA sequence: TGCGCCAGCAGCCAAGATAGGACAGGGGGCGCCGATACGCAGTATTTT.

CDR3 bases: TGCACCAGCAGCCAAGATCGGGCTAGCGTGGTCTACGAGCAGTACTTC. It encodes CTSSQDRASVVYEQYF. The rearrangement joins TRBV1 to TRBJ2-7; the table calls TRBD2, which could not be checked here. TRBV1 is a listed pseudogene. This CDR3 is 16 amino acids long.

The rearrangement uses TRBV7-8 and TRBJ1-5; weak D call: TRBD1 (5 bases). The CDR3 has 14 residues. Looked up from germline, CDR1 is SGHVS and CDR2 is FQNEAQ. V lost 4 bases and J 5 bases, leaving 12 bases between the germline ends. Written as DNA, the CDR3 is TGTGCCAGCAGCTACAACAGGAGAGATCAGCCCCAGCATTTT. Its protein is CASSYNRRDQPQHF.

The chain joins TRBV10-3 to TRBJ2-3; 8 nucleotides match TRBD2. The V gene's germline CDR1 is ENHRY and CDR2 SYGVKD. The CDR3 loop spans 14 amino acids. V lost 11 bases and J lost 1; bases outside the gene matches: 8. CDR3 nucleotide sequence: TGTGCCGGACGGGGGGGCGGGGGCACAGATACGCAGTATTTT. Encoded protein: CAGRGGGGTDTQYF.

The chain recombines TRBV6-5 with TRBJ2-3; 9 positions agree with TRBD2. V trimming: 5 bases; J trimming: 2 bases; junction bases outside the gene matches: 2. Per the germline V gene, CDR1 is MNHEY and CDR2 is SVGAGI. There are 14 residues in the CDR3. The CDR3: CASSLAGITDTQYF. Here the CDR3 DNA reads TGTGCCAGCAGTCTAGCGGGGATCACAGATACGCAGTATTTT.

The table lists this clone with a few counts. The chain combines TRBV9 with TRBJ2-5; TRBD2 might be the D (7 bases). This CDR3 has 19 amino acids. From germline, CDR1 is SGDLS and CDR2 YYNGEE. Trimming stripped 4 bases from V and 0 bases from J, with 25 bases between. CDR3 loop: CASSSPLGGDTSYQETQYF. The CDR3 DNA follows: TGTGCCAGCAGCTCACCTTTGGGAGGGGACACCTCGTACCAAGAGACCCAGTACTTC. The full variable domain, with the rest looked up from reference TRBV9 and TRBJ2-5, is DSGVTQTPKHLITATGQRVTLRCSPRSGDLSVYWYQQSLDQGLQFLIQYYNGEERAKGNILERFSAQQFPDLHSELNLSSLELGDSALYFCASSSPLGGDTSYQETQYFGPGTRLLVL.

This clone was recorded a few times. Other nucleotide sequences from this sample produce the same CDR3. The rearrangement links TRBV7-9 to TRBJ1-1; D not certain. Germline assignment: CDR1 SEHNR and CDR2 FQNEAQ (reference sequence). This CDR3 spans 13 amino acids. V was cut by 4 bases and J by 1 base, with 7 bases left in between. For the CDR3, the DNA is TGTGCCAGCAGCTGGGAGGGGAACACTGAAGCTTTCTTT. Its protein is CASSWEGNTEAFF.

This clone has more than one count but fewer than ten. The V call is TRBV6-1, the J call TRBJ1-6; D unclear. This CDR3 is built from 13 residues. CDR1 is MNHNS and CDR2 is SASEGT in the germline V gene. With 6 bases removed from V and 5 bases from J, the gap between germline ends came to 8 bases. The CDR3 DNA follows: TGTGCCAGCAGAGACAATAATAATTCACCCCTCCACTTT. It codes for CASRDNNNSPLHF.

The V gene is TRBV2, the J gene TRBJ2-7; 10 nucleotides align to TRBD2. CDR3 size: 17 residues. V lost 3 bases and J lost 3; bases outside the gene matches: 11. Germline V gives CDR1 SNHLY, CDR2 FYNNEI. The CDR3 DNA sequence: TGTGCCAGCAGTGAGGCCCGACTAGCGGGTGGCCTCTACGAGCAGTACTTC. Translating it yields CASSEARLAGGLYEQYF.

This sequence joins TRBV5-1 and TRBJ1-2, with 8 bases matching TRBD1. Germline values: CDR1 SGHRS, CDR2 YFSETQ. Trimming took 2 bases from V and 5 from J; bases not matched to a gene: 5. The CDR3 is made up of 14 amino acids. The DNA of the CDR3 is TGCGCCAGCAGCTTTACCGGGACAGGTTATGGCTACACCTTC. As protein: CASSFTGTGYGYTF. Variable domain in full (rest from reference TRBV5-1 and TRBJ1-2): KAGVTQTPRYLIKTRGQQVTLSCSPISGHRSVSWYQQTPGQGLQFLFEYFSETQRNKGNFPGRFSGRQFSNSRSEMNVSTLELGDSALYLCASSFTGTGYGYTFGSGTRLTVV.

V usage is TRBV19 and J usage is TRBJ1-5; 10 bases match TRBD1. The trim removed 3 bases at V and 0 bases at J, leaving 11 bases unmatched. There are 19 residues in the CDR3. Per germline, CDR1 LNHDA and CDR2 SQIVND (reference sequence). CDR3 in amino acids: CASSMPGQGVGNSNQPQHF. CDR3 bases: TGTGCCAGTAGTATGCCTGGACAGGGGGTTGGGAATAGCAATCAGCCCCAGCATTTT.

To note about this clone: An end of the junction does not agree with germline; a read error may underlie this. This sequence joins TRBV28 and TRBJ1-5; a weak D match, TRBD1 (6 bases). The length of the CDR3 is 12 residues. CDR1 and CDR2 (germline): MDHEN, SYDVKM. CDR3 bases: TGTGCCTGCAGAGGGGGGGATCAGCCCCAGCATTTT. Amino acid sequence: CACRGGDQPQHF.

This chain joins TRBV6-5 and TRBJ2-3, with 7 bases identical to TRBD1. Per the germline V gene, CDR1 is MNHEY and CDR2 is SVGAGI. The CDR3 has 15 residues. V lost 6 bases to trimming and J lost 7 bases; unmatched junction nucleotides: 13. The CDR3 DNA reads as TGTGCCAGCAGCCCGGAGACAGGGAGAACAAATACGCAGTATTTT. This sequence encodes CASSPETGRTNTQYF.

The genes are TRBV18 and TRBJ2-1, with 8 bases aligning to TRBD2. This CDR3 contains 14 residues. Germline V gives CDR1 KGHSH, CDR2 LQKENI. V was clipped by 2 bases and J by 10 bases; unmatched bases: 7. The CDR3 coding sequence is TGTGCCAGCTCACCAAAGCGGGGGTCATGGGAGCAGTTCTTC. Protein: CASSPKRGSWEQFF.

The chain combines TRBV19 with TRBJ1-1, with D unclear. This CDR3 has 14 amino acids. The V end was cut by 1 base, the J end by 0 bases, with 6 bases between. Germline lookup yields CDR1 LNHDA and CDR2 SQIVND (reference sequence). CDR3 sequence reads: CASSIGGVNTEAFF. Here the CDR3 DNA reads TGTGCCAGTAGTATAGGGGGAGTGAACACTGAAGCTTTCTTT. Using reference TRBV19 and TRBJ1-1 for the parts outside the CDR3, the full variable domain is DGGITQSPKYLFRKEGQNVTLSCEQNLNHDAMYWYRQDPGQGLRLIYYSQIVNDFQKGDIAEGYSVSREKKESFPLTVTSAQKNPTAFYLCASSIGGVNTEAFFGQGTRLTVV.

This clone occurred a few times. V is TRBV5-1 and J is TRBJ2-2, with a possible D match to TRBD2 (5 bases). Trimming removed 1 base at V and 7 bases at J, with 11 bases between. The CDR3 runs 14 residues. Germline V CDR1 and CDR2: SGHRS, YFSETQ. CDR3 region: CASSLSRVGGELFF. DNA of the CDR3: TGCGCCAGCAGCTTGTCGAGGGTGGGCGGGGAGCTGTTTTTT.

This sequence joins TRBV5-1 and TRBJ1-4, with 8 bases fitting TRBD1. Germline assignment: CDR1 SGHRS and CDR2 YFSETQ. V lost 3 bases and J lost 3; bases outside the gene matches: 4. The CDR3 length is 15 residues. In DNA form, the CDR3 reads TGCGCCAGCAGCTCCTCAGGGGGCCCTAATGAAAAACTGTTTTTT. As protein: CASSSSGGPNEKLFF.

This chain joins TRBV7-2 and TRBJ1-1; D is undetermined. The CDR3 has 14 residues. V lost 1 base and J 1 base, leaving 7 bases between the germline ends. Germline CDR1 reads SGHTA; CDR2 reads FQGNSA. In DNA, the CDR3 is TGTGCCAGCAGCTTAGGCCGGGGGAACACTGAAGCTTTCTTT. Its protein product is CASSLGRGNTEAFF.

This chain uses TRBV19 with TRBJ1-2; D perhaps matches TRBD1 (5 bases). CDR3 length equals 12 residues. Germline V lookup: CDR1 LNHDA, CDR2 SQIVND (reference sequence). Trimming removed 7 bases at V and 4 bases at J, with 10 bases between. The CDR3 DNA reads TGTGCCAGTACCGGGGACTTCTATGGCTACACCTTC. Residues: CASTGDFYGYTF.

This clone has only one observation. The V call is TRBV23-1, the J call TRBJ2-7, with D perhaps matching TRBD1 (6 bases). TRBV23-1 is annotated as an ORF whose role is uncertain. The length of the CDR3 is 14 residues. With 3 bases removed from V and 4 bases from J, the gap between germline ends came to 13 bases. The CDR3 sequence is CASSQDSRRYEQYF. The CDR3 DNA is TGCGCCAGCAGTCAGGACAGCCGGAGGTACGAGCAGTACTTC.

The rearrangement links TRBV5-1 to TRBJ1-2; 9 positions match TRBD1. Germline V gene sequence: CDR1 SGHRS, CDR2 YFSETQ. The V segment lost 5 bases and the J segment 7 bases; nucleotides outside the gene matches: 6. This CDR3 spans 13 amino acids. CDR3 amino acids: CASRPQGQGGYTF. CDR3 nucleotide sequence: TGCGCCAGCAGGCCTCAGGGACAGGGTGGCTACACCTTC.

Regarding this clone: One end of the junction varies from germline; a read error may be responsible. J is TRBJ1-2 and V is TRBV6-1; no reliable D call. This CDR3 has 15 amino acids. Germline-derived CDR1 and CDR2 are MNHNS and SASEGT. CDR3 residues: CASSEGASPNYGYTF. Written as DNA, the CDR3 is TGTGCCAGCAGCGAAGGAGCTTCTCCTAACTATGGCTACACCTTC.

The chain combines TRBV12-5 with TRBJ2-7; TRBD1 aligns across 10 bases. Per the germline V gene, CDR1 is LGHNT and CDR2 is FRNRAP. V lost 5 bases, J lost 0 bases, and 1 base stayed unmatched. The CDR3 runs 14 residues. The CDR3 loop is CASGRTGGSYEQYF. The CDR3 coding sequence is TGTGCTAGTGGTCGGACAGGGGGCTCCTACGAGCAGTACTTC.

The J gene is TRBJ2-1, the V gene TRBV2; 8 bases fit TRBD1. The CDR3 length is 12 residues. J was trimmed by 7 bases and V by 8 bases; bases with no gene match: 4. Germline assignment: CDR1 SNHLY and CDR2 FYNNEI. The CDR3: CASSGQGNEQFF. CDR3 nucleotides: TGTGCCAGCTCCGGACAGGGAAATGAGCAGTTCTTC. Full variable domain (rest looked up from reference TRBV2 and TRBJ2-1): EPEVTQTPSHQVTQMGQEVILRCVPISNHLYFYWYRQILGQKVEFLVSFYNNEISEKSEIFDDQFSVERPDGSNFTLKIRSTKLEDSAMYFCASSGQGNEQFFGPGTRLTVL.